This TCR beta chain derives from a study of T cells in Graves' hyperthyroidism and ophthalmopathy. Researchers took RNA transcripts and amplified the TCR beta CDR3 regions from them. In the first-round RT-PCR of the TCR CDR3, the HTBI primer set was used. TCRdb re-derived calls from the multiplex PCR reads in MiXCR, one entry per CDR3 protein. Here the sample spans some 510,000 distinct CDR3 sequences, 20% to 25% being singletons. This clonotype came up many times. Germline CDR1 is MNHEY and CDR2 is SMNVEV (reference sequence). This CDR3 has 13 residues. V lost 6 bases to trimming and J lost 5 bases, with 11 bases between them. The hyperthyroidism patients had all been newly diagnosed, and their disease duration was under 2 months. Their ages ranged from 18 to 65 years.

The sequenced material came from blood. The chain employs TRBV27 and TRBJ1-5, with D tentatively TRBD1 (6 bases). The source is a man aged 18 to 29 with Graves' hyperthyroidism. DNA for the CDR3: TGTGCCAGCAGGACAGGTGTTGATCAGCCCCAGCATTTT. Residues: CASRTGVDQPQHF.